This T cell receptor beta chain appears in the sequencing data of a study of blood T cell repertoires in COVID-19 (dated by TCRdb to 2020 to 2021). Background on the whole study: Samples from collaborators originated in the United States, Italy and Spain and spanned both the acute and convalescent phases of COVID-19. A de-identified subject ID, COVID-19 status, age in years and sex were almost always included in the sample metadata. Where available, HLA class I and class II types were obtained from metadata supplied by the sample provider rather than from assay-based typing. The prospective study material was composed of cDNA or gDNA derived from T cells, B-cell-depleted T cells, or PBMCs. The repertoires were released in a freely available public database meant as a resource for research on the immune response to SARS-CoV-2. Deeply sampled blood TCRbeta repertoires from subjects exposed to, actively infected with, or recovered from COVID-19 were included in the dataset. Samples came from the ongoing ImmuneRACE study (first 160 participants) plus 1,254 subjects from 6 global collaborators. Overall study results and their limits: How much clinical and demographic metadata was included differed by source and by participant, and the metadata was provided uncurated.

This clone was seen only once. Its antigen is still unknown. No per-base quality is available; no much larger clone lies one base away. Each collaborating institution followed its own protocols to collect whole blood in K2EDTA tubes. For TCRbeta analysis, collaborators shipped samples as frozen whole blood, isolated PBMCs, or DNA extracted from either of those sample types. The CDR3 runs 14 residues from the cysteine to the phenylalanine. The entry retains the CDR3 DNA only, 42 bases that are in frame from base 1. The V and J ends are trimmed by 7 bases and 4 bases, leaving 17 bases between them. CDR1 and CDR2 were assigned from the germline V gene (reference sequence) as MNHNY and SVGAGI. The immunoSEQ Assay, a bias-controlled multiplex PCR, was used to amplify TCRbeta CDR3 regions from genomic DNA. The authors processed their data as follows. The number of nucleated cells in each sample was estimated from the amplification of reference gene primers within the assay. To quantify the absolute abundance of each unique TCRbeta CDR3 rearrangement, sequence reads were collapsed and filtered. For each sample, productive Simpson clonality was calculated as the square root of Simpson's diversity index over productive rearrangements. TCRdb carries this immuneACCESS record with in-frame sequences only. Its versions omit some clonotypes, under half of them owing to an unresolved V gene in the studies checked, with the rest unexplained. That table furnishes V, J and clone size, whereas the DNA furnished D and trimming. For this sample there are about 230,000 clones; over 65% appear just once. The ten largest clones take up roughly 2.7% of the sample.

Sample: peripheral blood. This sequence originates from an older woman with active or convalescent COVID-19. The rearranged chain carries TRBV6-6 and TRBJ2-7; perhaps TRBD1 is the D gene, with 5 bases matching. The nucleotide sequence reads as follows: TGTGCCAGCACCAATGAGGCAGGGATGTACGAGCAGTACTTC. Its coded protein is CASTNEAGMYEQYF.